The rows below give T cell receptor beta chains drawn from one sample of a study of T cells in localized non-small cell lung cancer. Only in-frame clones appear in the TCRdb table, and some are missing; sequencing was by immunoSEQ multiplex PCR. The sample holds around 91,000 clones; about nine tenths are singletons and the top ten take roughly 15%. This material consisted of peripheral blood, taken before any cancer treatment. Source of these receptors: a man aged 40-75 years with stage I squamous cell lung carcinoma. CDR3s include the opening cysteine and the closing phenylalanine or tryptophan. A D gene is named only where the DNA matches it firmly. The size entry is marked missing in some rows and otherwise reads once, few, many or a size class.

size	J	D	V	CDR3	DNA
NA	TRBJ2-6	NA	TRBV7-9	CAVHSGANVLTF	TGTGCCGTCCACTCTGGGGCCAACGTCCTGACTTTC
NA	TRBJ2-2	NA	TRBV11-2	CASSPQRDTGELFF	TGTGCCAGCAGCCCTCAGCGGGACACCGGGGAGCTGTTTTTT
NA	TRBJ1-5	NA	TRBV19	CASSIDPAGLSQPQHF	TGTGCCAGTAGTATAGACCCCGCAGGGCTTAGTCAGCCCCAGCATTTT
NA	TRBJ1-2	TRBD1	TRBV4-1	CASSQVARGDYGYTF	TGCGCCAGCAGCCAAGTCGCCAGGGGGGACTATGGCTACACCTTC
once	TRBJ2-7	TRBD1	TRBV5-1	CASSLGGTAVAYEQYF	TGCGCCAGCAGCTTGGGTGGGACAGCTGTAGCATACGAGCAGTACTTC
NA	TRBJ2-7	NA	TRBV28	CASSFVFPSYEQYF	TGTGCCAGCAGTTTCGTTTTTCCGTCCTACGAGCAGTACTTC
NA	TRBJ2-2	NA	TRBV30	CAWSVITKGTGELFF	TGTGCCTGGAGTGTAATAACTAAGGGCACCGGGGAGCTGTTTTTT
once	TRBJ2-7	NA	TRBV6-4	CASSDGTFSYEQYF	TGTGCCAGCAGTGACGGGACATTTTCCTACGAGCAGTACTTC
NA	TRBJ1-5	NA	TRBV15	CATSRDGDSRYQPQHF	TGTGCCACCAGCAGAGATGGGGATTCAAGATATCAGCCCCAGCATTTT
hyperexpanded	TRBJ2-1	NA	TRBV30	CAWSLGREQFF	TGTGCCTGGAGTCTAGGACGGGAGCAGTTCTTC
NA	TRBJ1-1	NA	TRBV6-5	CASSYARVNTEAFF	TGTGCCAGCAGTTACGCCAGGGTGAATACTGAAGCTTTCTTT
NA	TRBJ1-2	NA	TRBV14	CASSPLGRVHDDYGYTF	TGTGCCAGCAGCCCGCTGGGGAGGGTCCACGATGACTATGGCTACACCTTC
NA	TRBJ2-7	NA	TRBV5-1	CASSLSFGAGPFYEQYF	TGCGCCAGCAGCTTGTCGTTTGGGGCAGGGCCTTTCTACGAGCAGTACTTC
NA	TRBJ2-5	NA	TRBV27	CASSLFYGETQYF	TGTGCCAGCAGTTTATTCTATGGGGAGACCCAGTACTTC
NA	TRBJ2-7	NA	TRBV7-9	CASSLWDKSYEQYF	TGTGCCAGCAGCTTATGGGACAAATCCTACGAGCAGTACTTC
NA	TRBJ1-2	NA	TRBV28	CASSFGYGYTF	TGTGCCAGCAGTTTCGGGTATGGCTACACCTTC
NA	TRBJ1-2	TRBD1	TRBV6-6	CASSLDRYYGYTF	TGTGCCAGCAGCCTGGACAGGTACTATGGCTACACCTTC
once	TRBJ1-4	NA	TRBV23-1	CASSQSGAGPGDEKLFF	TGCGCCAGCAGTCAATCCGGGGCCGGACCAGGGGATGAAAAACTGTTTTTT
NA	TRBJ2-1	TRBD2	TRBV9	CASSVASGVGNEQFF	TGTGCCAGCAGCGTTGCTAGCGGGGTCGGTAATGAGCAGTTCTTC
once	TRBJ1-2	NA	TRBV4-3	CASSQDRQGGYGYTF	TGCGCCAGCAGCCAAGACAGGCAGGGAGGCTATGGCTACACCTTC
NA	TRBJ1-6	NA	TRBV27	CASSLEDSPLHF	TGTGCCAGCAGTTTGGAAGATTCACCCCTCCACTTT
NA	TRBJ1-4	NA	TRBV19	CASSPRDVTLINEKLFF	TGTGCCAGTAGTCCCCGGGACGTTACTTTAATCAACGAAAAACTGTTTTTT
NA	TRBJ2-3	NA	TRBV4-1	CASSQVDRRGDTQYF	TGCGCCAGCAGCCAAGTAGACCGACGGGGAGATACGCAGTATTTT
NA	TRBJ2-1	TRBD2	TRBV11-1	CASSSRGASGVLDEQFF	TGTGCCAGCAGCTCCCGGGGGGCTAGCGGGGTGTTGGATGAGCAGTTCTTC
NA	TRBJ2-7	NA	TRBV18	CASSLLLGEFSYEQYF	TGTGCCAGCTCACTACTATTAGGAGAGTTCTCCTACGAGCAGTACTTC
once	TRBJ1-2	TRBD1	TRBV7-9	CASSRMGQGARVNYGYTF	TGTGCCAGCAGCCGCATGGGACAGGGGGCAAGAGTTAACTATGGCTACACCTTC
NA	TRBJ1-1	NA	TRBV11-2	CASSYYSRGATEAFF	TGTGCCAGCAGCTACTACTCCAGGGGAGCAACTGAAGCTTTCTTT
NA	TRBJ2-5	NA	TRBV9	CASNVGVGETQYF	TGTGCCAGCAACGTAGGTGTAGGAGAGACCCAGTACTTC
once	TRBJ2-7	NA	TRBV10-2	CASRSYEQYF	TGCGCCAGCAGGTCTTACGAGCAGTACTTC
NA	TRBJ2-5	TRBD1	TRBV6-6	CASTPGQGTETQYF	TGTGCCAGTACCCCGGGACAGGGGACAGAGACCCAGTACTTC
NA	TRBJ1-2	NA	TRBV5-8	CASSLGGGQANYGYTF	TGTGCCAGCAGCTTGGGGGGAGGACAAGCTAACTATGGCTACACCTTC
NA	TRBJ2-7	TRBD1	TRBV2	CASSPPDRTYEQYF	TGTGCCAGCAGTCCCCCGGACAGGACCTACGAGCAGTACTTC
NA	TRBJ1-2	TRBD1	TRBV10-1	CASSSTSGQGSGYTF	TGCGCCAGCAGCTCTACTTCGGGACAGGGATCTGGCTACACCTTC
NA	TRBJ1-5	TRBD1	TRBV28	CASSSGGQGSQPQHF	TGTGCCAGCAGTTCCGGGGGACAGGGGAGTCAGCCCCAGCATTTT
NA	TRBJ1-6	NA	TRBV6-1	CASSESRGRTTNNSPLHF	TGTGCCAGCAGTGAATCGCGGGGACGGACGACGAATAATTCACCCCTCCACTTT
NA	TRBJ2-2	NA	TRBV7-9	CASRYPAGDKNTGELFF	TGTGCCAGCAGATACCCGGCCGGGGACAAGAACACCGGGGAGCTGTTTTTT
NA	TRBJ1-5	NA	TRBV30	CAWTPGVNQPQHF	TGTGCCTGGACCCCAGGGGTTAATCAGCCCCAGCATTTT
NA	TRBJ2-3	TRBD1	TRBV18	CASSPGTGRNTDTQYF	TGTGCCAGCTCACCCGGGACAGGGAGAAACACAGATACGCAGTATTTT
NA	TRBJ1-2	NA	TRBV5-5	CASSLDGYGYTF	TGTGCCAGCAGCTTGGATGGCTATGGCTACACCTTC
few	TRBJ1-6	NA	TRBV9	CASSVGGPPLHF	TGTGCCAGCAGCGTAGGAGGGCCACCCCTCCACTTT
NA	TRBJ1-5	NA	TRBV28	CASSLRRGQPQHF	TGTGCCAGCAGTTTGAGAAGGGGTCAGCCCCAGCATTTT
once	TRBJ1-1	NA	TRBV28	CASSFQGSAFF	TGTGCCAGCAGTTTTCAGGGTTCAGCTTTCTTT
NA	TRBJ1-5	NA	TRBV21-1	CASSNGGEHF	TGTGCCAGCAGCAATGGGGGGGAGCATTTT
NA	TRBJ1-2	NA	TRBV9	CASSVSTENYGYTF	TGTGCCAGCAGCGTCTCGACGGAAAACTATGGCTACACCTTC
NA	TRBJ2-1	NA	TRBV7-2	CASSSRGEQFF	TGTGCCAGCAGTTCCAGGGGTGAGCAGTTCTTC
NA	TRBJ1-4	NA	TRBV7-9	CASSLQNLNEKLFF	TGTGCCAGCAGCTTACAGAACCTTAATGAAAAACTGTTTTTT
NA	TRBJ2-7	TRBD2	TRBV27	CASSLSYGGSYEQYF	TGTGCCAGCAGTTTATCTTACGGGGGGTCCTACGAGCAGTACTTC
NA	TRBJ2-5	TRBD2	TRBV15	CATSVRAGEQETQYF	TGTGCCACCAGCGTACGAGCGGGGGAACAAGAGACCCAGTACTTC
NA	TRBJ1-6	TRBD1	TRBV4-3	CASSQETGVNSPLHF	TGCGCCAGCAGCCAAGAGACAGGGGTCAATTCACCCCTCCACTTT
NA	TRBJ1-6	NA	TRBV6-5	CASSSHVRSYNSPLHF	TGTGCCAGCAGTTCCCACGTCCGCTCCTATAATTCACCCCTCCACTTT
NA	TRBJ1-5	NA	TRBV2	CASSVENQPQHF	TGTGCCAGCAGTGTTGAAAATCAGCCCCAGCATTTT
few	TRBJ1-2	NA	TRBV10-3	CAISEWGADGYTF	TGTGCCATCAGTGAATGGGGGGCCGATGGCTACACCTTC
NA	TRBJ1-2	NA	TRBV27	CASRRVGNYGYTF	TGTGCCAGCAGGAGGGTGGGGAACTATGGCTACACCTTC
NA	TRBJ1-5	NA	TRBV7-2	CASSLGGANNQPQHF	TGTGCCAGCAGCTTAGGAGGGGCCAACAATCAGCCCCAGCATTTT